This TCR beta chain comes out of a study of metastatic and nonmetastatic thyroid tumors. Across the whole study: Peripheral blood and tumor or nodule samples from malignant and benign thyroid patients were compared.

None of the patients had undergone any treatment ahead of thyroid surgery. This clone was detected many times. Its cognate antigen is unknown. Study findings and constraints: Malignant thyroid tumors reportedly had TCR beta diversity that was significantly higher than in benign nodules, in blood and tumor.

The V end lost 1 base, the J end lost 3 bases, and 7 bases lay between the germline ends. CDR3 length: 14 residues. The germline V gene has CDR1 SEHNR and CDR2 FQNEAQ (reference sequence). Original analysis: CDR3 was compared across clinicopathological groups, and the resulting differences were used to build a distant-metastasis classifier for papillary thyroid cancer. TCRdb reassembled clones from the PCR reads with MiXCR. The V and J calls were determined by TCRdb, not by the authors. The table lists 50,000 to 60,000 clones, about a sixth of them singletons. The rearrangement uses TRBV7-9 and TRBJ1-5, with a weak D call TRBD1 (5 bases). The clonotype originates from a female donor with papillary thyroid cancer or a benign thyroid nodule (not recorded which). Some clones in this sample may be carry-over from other donors' samples. The specimen was blood. Here the CDR3 reads CASSLGGYNQPQHF. DNA for the CDR3: TGTGCCAGCAGCTTAGGGGGGTACAATCAGCCCCAGCATTTT.